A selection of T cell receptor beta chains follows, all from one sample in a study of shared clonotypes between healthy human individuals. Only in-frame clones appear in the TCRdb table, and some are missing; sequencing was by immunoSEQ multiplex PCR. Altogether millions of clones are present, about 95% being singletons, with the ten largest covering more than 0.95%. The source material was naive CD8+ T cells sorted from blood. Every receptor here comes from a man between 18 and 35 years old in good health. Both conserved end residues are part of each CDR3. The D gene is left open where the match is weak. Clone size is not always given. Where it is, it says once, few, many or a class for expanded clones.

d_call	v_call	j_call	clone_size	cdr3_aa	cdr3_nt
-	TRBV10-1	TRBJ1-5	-	CASSEKGIRNQPQHF	TGCGCCAGCAGTGAAAAGGGGATTCGCAATCAGCCCCAGCATTTT
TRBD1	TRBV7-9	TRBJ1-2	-	CASRLKGQNYGYTF	TGTGCCAGCAGGCTTAAGGGACAGAACTATGGCTACACCTTC
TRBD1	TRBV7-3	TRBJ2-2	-	CASGWTGEADGELFF	TGTGCCAGTGGGTGGACAGGGGAGGCGGACGGGGAGCTGTTTTTT
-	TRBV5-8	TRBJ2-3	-	CASSFTGFSTDTQYF	TGTGCCAGCAGCTTTACGGGGTTTAGCACAGATACGCAGTATTTT
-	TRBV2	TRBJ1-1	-	CASSGEGEGEAFF	TGTGCCAGCAGCGGCGAAGGGGAAGGAGAAGCTTTCTTT
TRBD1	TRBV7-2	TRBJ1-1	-	CASSLVDRGNTEAFF	TGTGCCAGCAGCTTAGTCGACAGGGGGAACACTGAAGCTTTCTTT
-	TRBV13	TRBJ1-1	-	CASSLRQNTEAFF	TGTGCCAGCAGTTTACGACAGAACACTGAAGCTTTCTTT
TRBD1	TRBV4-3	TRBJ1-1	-	CASSQVLDREAFF	TGCGCCAGCAGCCAAGTACTGGACAGGGAAGCTTTCTTT
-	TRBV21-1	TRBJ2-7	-	CASSRGEGTGAYEQYF	TGTGCCAGCAGCCGCGGAGAGGGGACAGGGGCCTACGAGCAGTACTTC
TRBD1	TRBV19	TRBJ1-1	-	CASSISGGMNTEAFF	TGTGCCAGTAGTATATCAGGGGGAATGAACACTGAAGCTTTCTTT
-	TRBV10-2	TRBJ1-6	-	CASSESTVYNSPLHF	TGCGCCAGCAGTGAATCGACAGTATATAATTCACCCCTCCACTTT
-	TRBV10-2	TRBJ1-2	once	CASGGEGGYTF	TGCGCCAGTGGGGGGGAGGGTGGCTACACCTTC
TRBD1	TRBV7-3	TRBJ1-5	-	CASSRLGTGREYSNQPQHF	TGTGCCAGCAGCAGGCTCGGGACAGGGCGGGAGTATAGCAATCAGCCCCAGCATTTT
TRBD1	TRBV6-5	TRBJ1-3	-	CASSLDRVPGNTIYF	TGTGCCAGCTCTTTAGACAGGGTCCCTGGAAACACCATATATTTT
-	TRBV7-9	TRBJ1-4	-	CASSLGYSNGEKLFF	TGTGCCAGCAGCTTAGGGTACAGCAACGGTGAAAAACTGTTTTTT
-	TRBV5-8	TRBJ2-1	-	CATPSSYNEQFF	TGTGCCACCCCCAGCTCCTACAATGAGCAGTTCTTC
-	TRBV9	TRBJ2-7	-	CASSYEGGLEDEQYF	TGTGCCAGCAGCTACGAGGGGGGTTTGGAAGACGAGCAGTACTTC